This T cell receptor (beta chain) was sequenced during a study of OX40 agonist ivuxolimab in advanced cancers. Germline V lookup: CDR1 MDHEN, CDR2 SYDVKM. V was pared by 4 bases and J by 3 bases, with 7 bases between. This CDR3 is built from 12 residues. Findings and caveats of the study: People who partly responded at 0.1-3.0 mg/kg had some of the least clonal expansion seen. Fewer expanded clones were found on average in CD4+ than in CD8+ T cells.

Sequencing was performed with immunoSEQ multiplex PCR; in TCRdb, only in-frame clones are kept and a portion is missing. Among roughly 80,000 clones listed, 90% to 95% were seen once. On this clone: Antigen: not known.

The source material was CD4+ or CD8+ T cells sorted from blood, sampled in a trial of the OX40 agonist ivuxolimab. This sequence joins TRBV28 and TRBJ2-7; no reliable D call. The receptor's source is an adult with an advanced solid tumor such as melanoma, head and neck, liver or kidney cancer. This CDR3 reads CASSWVRYEQYF. The CDR3, as DNA: TGTGCCAGCAGTTGGGTGCGCTACGAGCAGTACTTC.